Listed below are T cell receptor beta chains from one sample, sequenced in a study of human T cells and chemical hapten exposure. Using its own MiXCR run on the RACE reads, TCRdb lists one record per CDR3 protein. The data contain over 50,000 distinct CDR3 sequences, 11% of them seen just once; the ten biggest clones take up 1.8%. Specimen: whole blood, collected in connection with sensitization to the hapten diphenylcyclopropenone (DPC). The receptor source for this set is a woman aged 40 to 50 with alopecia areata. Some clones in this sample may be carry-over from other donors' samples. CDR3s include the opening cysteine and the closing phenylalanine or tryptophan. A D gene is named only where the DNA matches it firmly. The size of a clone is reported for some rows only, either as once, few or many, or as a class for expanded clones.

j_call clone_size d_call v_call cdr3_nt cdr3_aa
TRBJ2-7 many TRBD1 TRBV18 TGTGCCAGCTCACCACCGGGACAGGGGCGCTACGAGCAGTACTTC CASSPPGQGRYEQYF
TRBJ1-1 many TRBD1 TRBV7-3 TGTGCCAGCAGCCGACAGGGGGAAACTGAAGCTTTCTTT CASSRQGETEAFF
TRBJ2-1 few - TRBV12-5 TGTGCTAGTGGTTTGTCCCAAAACAGATTCAATGAGCAGTTCTTC CASGLSQNRFNEQFF
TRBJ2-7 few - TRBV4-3 TGCGCCAGCAGCCAGGGCAGGGAGAAATACGAGCAGTACTTC CASSQGREKYEQYF
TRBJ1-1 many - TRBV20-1 TGCAGTGCTAGGGACACTTTGAACACTGAAGCTTTCTTT CSARDTLNTEAFF
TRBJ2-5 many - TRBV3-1 TGTGCCAGCAGCCAAGATTTGGGGGCTCGGCAGGCCCAGTACTTC CASSQDLGARQAQYF
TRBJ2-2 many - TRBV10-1 TGCGCCAGCTCCCCTCGACAGGCCGGATGGGGGACCGGGGAGCTGTTTTTT CASSPRQAGWGTGELFF
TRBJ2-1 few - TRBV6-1 TGTGCCAGCCCTACGGACTACAATGAGCAGTTCTTC CASPTDYNEQFF
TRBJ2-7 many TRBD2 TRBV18 TGTGCCAGCTCACCAGGAAGCGGGGGGTACGAGCAGTACTTC CASSPGSGGYEQYF
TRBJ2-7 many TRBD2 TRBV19 TGTGCCAGTAGTCGACTAGCGGGAGTGATCGAGCAGTACTTC CASSRLAGVIEQYF
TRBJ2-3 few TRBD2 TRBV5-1 TGCGCCAGCAGCCTGGCGGGGGGACTAGAAGATACGCAGTATTTT CASSLAGGLEDTQYF
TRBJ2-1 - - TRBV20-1 TGCAGTGCTACCGACCTTAACTCCTACAATGAGCAGTTCTTC CSATDLNSYNEQFF
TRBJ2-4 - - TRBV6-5 TGTGCCAGCTCGCAAGGGGGTTACGACATTCAGTACTTC CASSQGGYDIQYF
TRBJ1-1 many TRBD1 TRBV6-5 TGTGCCAGCAGTTCCACGGGGACAGGCCGGATCTTT CASSSTGTGRIF
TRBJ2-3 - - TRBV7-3 TGTGCCAGCACTCTTAGCGGTAGCACAGATACGCAGTATTTT CASTLSGSTDTQYF
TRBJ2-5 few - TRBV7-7 TGTGCCAGCAGCTCCAGTCCGGCGAACCAAGAGACCCAGTACTTC CASSSSPANQETQYF
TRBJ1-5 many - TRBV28 TGTGCCAGCAGTTTATACGTCGGCGGCAATCAGCCCCAGCATTTT CASSLYVGGNQPQHF
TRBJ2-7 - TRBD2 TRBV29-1 TGCAGCGTTGGGGACTACGCAACCTACGAGCAGTACTTC CSVGDYATYEQYF
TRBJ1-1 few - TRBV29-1 TGCAGCGGTGGGGCCATGAACACTGAAGCTTTCTTT CSGGAMNTEAFF
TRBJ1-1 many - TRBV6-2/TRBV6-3 TGTGCCAGCGGTAGACGGTCGCCTGAAGCTTTCTTT CASGRRSPEAFF
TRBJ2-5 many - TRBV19 TGTGCCAGTAGTCTCCAAGAGACCCAGTACTTC CASSLQETQYF
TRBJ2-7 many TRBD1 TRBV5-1 TGCGCCAGCAGCTCAGGGACAGGAGCCACCGAGCAGTACTTC CASSSGTGATEQYF
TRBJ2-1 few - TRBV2 TGTGCCAGCAGTGCATTCGACAGTTACAATGAGCAGTTCTTC CASSAFDSYNEQFF
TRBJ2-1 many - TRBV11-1 TGTGCCAGCAGCCTATTGACGAGTTCCTACAATGAGCAGTTCTTC CASSLLTSSYNEQFF
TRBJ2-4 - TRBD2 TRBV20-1 TGCAGTGCTAGAGACCCAAGCGGGAGGGCTTACATTCAGTACTTC CSARDPSGRAYIQYF
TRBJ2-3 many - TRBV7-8 TGTGCCAGCAGCCCGAGAAGGGACTTCGCTTCAGGCACAGATACGCAGTATTTT CASSPRRDFASGTDTQYF
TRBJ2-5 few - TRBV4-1 TGCGCCAGCAGCCAAGGTGGCGGGGAGACCCAGTACTTC CASSQGGGETQYF
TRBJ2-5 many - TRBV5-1 TGCGCCAGCAGCTTGGGCGGGGCCATCCAAGAGACCCAGTACTTC CASSLGGAIQETQYF
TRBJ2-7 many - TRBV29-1 TGCAGCGTTGGGACAGAGGGCCTCGAGCAGTACTTC CSVGTEGLEQYF
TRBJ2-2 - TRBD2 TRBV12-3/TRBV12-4 TGTGCCAGCAGTACCGGGGGGGCCCCCGGGGAGCTGTTTTTT CASSTGGAPGELFF
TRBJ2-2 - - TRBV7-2 TGTGCCAGCAGCCCACTACTGAACACCGGGGAGCTGTTTTTT CASSPLLNTGELFF
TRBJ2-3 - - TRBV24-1 TGTGCCACCGGGGGTGATAGCGGATCCACAGATACGCAGTATTTT CATGGDSGSTDTQYF
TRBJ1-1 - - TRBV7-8 TGTGCCAGCAGCTTAGAGTACGGAGTCATGAACACTGAAGCTTTCTTT CASSLEYGVMNTEAFF